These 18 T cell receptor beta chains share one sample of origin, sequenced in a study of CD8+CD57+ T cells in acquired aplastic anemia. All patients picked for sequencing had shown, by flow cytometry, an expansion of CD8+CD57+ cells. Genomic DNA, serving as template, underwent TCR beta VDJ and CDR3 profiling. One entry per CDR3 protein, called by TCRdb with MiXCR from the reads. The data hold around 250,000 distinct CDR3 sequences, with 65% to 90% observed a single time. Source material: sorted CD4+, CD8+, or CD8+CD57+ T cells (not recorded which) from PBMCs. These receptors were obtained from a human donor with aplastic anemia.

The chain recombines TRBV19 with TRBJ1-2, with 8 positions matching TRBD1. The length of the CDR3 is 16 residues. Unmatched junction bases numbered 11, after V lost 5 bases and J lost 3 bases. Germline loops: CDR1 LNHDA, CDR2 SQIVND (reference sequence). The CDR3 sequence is CASSPTPTGEDYGYTF. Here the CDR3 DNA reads TGTGCCAGTAGTCCAACCCCGACAGGGGAGGACTATGGCTACACCTTC.

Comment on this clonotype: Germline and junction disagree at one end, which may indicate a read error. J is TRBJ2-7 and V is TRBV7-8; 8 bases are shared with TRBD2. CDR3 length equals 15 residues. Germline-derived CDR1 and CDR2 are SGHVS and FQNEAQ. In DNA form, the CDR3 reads TGCGCCAGCAGCTTCGCGGCGGGAGGTTCGTACGAGCAGTACTTC. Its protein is CASSFAAGGSYEQYF.

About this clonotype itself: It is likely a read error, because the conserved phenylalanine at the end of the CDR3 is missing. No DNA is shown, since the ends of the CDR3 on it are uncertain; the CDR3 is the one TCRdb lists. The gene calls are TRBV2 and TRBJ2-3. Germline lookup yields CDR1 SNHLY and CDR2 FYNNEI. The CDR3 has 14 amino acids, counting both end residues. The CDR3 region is CASSDAGVHEQLFG.

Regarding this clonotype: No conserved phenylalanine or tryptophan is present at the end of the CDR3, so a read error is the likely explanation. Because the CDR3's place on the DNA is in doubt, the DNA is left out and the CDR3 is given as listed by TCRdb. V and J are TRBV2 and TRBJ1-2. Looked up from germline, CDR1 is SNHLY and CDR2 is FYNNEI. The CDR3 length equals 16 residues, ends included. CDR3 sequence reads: CASSEVAGVDGELFFG.

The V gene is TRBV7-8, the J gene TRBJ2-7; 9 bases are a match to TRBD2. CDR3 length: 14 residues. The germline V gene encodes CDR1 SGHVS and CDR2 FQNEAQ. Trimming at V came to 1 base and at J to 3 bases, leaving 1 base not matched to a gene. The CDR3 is CASSLGLAVYEQYV. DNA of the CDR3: TGTGCCAGCAGCTTAGGACTAGCGGTCTACGAGCAGTACGTC.

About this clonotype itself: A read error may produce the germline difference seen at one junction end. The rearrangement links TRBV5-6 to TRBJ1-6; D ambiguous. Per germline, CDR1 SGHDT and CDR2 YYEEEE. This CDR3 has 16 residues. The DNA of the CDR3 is TGTGCCAGCAGCTTGGAGCTGAGCTCCTATAATTCACCCCCCCACTTT. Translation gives CASSLELSSYNSPPHF.

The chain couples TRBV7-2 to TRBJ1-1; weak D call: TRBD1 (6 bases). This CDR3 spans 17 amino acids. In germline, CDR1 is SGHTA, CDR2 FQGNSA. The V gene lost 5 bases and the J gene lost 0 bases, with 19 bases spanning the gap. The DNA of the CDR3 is TGTGCCAGCAGCGCCAGGGGTGCTGAACAGGTGAACACTGAAGCTTTCTTT. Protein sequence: CASSARGAEQVNTEAFF. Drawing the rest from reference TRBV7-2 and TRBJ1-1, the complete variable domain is GAGVSQSPSNKVTEKGKDVELRCDPISGHTALYWYRQSLGQGLEFLIYFQGNSAPDKSGLPSDRFSAERTGGSVSTLTIQRTQQEDSAVYLCASSARGAEQVNTEAFFGQGTRLTVV.

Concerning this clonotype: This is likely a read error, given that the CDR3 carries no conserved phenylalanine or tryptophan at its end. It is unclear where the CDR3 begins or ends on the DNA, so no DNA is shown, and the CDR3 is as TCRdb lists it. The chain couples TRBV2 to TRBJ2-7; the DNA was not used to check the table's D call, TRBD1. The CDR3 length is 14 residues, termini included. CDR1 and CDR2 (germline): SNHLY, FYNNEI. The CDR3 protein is CASGGGGIDKQQFC.

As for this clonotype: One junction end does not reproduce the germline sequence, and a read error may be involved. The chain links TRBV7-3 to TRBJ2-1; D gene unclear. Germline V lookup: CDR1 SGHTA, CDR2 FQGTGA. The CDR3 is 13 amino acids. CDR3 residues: CASSLGLLGDEQF. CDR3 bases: TGTGCCAGCAGCTTAGGCCTCCTAGGAGATGAGCAGTTC.

CDR3 in DNA: TGTGCCAGCAGCGGAGACGCGAACACCGGGGAGCTGTTTTTT. Protein product: CASSGDANTGELFF. The chain links TRBV2 to TRBJ2-2; D not certain. This CDR3 has 14 residues. V was shortened by 6 bases and J by 0 bases, with 8 bases between the two germline ends. Germline V CDR1 and CDR2: SNHLY, FYNNEI.

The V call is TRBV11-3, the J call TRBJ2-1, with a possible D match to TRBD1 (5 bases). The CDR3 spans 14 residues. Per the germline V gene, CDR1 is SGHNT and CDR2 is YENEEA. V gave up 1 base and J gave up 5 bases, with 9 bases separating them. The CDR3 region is CASSLGLTDNEQFF. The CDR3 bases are TGTGCCAGCAGCTTAGGGCTGACAGACAATGAGCAGTTCTTC.

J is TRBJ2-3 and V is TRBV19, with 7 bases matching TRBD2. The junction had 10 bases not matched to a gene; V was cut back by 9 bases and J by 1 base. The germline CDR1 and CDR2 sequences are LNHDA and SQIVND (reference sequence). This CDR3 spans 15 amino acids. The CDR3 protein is CASKLLAGGTDTQYF. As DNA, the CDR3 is TGTGCCAGCAAGTTACTTGCGGGGGGCACAGATACGCAGTATTTT.

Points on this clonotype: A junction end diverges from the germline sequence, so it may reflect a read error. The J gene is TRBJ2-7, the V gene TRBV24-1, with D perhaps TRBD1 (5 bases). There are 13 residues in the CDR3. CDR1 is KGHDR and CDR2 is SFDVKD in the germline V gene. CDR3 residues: CASSDFVTDEQQF. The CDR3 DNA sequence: TGTGCCAGCAGTGATTTTGTGACAGACGAGCAGCAGTTC.

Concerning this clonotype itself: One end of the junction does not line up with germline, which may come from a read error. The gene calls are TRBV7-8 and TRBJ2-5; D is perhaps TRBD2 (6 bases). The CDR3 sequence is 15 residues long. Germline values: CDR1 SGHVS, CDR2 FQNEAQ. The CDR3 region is CASSIAEGSQAPQYF. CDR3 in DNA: TGTGCCAGCAGCATAGCGGAGGGGTCCCAAGCGCCCCAGTACTTC.

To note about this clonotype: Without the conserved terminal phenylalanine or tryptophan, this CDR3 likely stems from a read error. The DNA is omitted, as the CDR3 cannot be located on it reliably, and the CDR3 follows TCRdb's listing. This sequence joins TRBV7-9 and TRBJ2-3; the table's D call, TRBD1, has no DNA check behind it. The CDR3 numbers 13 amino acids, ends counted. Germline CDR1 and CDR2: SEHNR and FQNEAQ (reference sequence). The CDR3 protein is CASSFAGSYGAYV.

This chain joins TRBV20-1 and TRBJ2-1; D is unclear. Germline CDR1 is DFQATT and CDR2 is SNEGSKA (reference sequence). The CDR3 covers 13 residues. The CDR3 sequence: CSVSSWGIKEQFF. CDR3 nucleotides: TGCAGCGTCAGTAGTTGGGGAATTAAGGAGCAGTTCTTC.

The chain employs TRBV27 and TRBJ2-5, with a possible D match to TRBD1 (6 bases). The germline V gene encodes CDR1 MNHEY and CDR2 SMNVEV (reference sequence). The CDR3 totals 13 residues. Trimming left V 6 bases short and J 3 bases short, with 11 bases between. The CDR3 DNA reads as TGTGCCAGCAGACAGGGCCACAAAGAGACCCAGTACTTC. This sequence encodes CASRQGHKETQYF.

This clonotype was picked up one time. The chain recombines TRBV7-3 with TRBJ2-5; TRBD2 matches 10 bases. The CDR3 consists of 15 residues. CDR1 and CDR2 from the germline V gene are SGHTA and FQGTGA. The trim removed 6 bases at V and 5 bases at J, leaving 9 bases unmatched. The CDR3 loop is CASSSSGSRGETQYF. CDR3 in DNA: TGTGCCAGCAGTTCTAGCGGGAGTCGGGGTGAGACCCAGTACTTC.